Listed below are T cell receptor gamma chains from one sample, sequenced in a study of Vδ1+ human thymocytes. TCRdb re-called the multiplex PCR reads with CATT. Counted here are around 30,000 gamma-chain clones, around 20% occurring once; the ten biggest clones make up 1.8%. Sequencing was done on a sample of Vdelta1+ gamma-delta thymocytes from the thymus. Receptors were obtained from a boy younger than two who had congenital heart surgery. Each CDR3 is given with its conserved first and last residue. Fields, in order: clone size, V gene, J gene, CDR3 protein, CDR3 DNA. A clone size is listed for some rows: how often the clone was seen (once, few, many), or a class if it is expanded.

abundance: few
v_gene: TRGV9
j_gene: TRGJ1/TRGJ2
CDR3aa: CALWERKRDYYKKLF
CDR3nt: TGTGCCTTGTGGGAGCGGAAGAGGGATTATTATAAGAAACTCTTT

abundance: few
v_gene: TRGV5
j_gene: TRGJ1/TRGJ2
CDR3aa: CATWGIGEKLF
CDR3nt: TGTGCCACCTGGGGGATAGGCGAGAAACTCTTT

abundance: NA
v_gene: TRGV4
j_gene: TRGJ1/TRGJ2
CDR3aa: CATWDGPSYKKLF
CDR3nt: TGCGCCACCTGGGATGGGCCCTCTTATAAGAAACTCTTT

abundance: NA
v_gene: TRGV5
j_gene: TRGJ1/TRGJ2
CDR3aa: CATWDTDYYKKLF
CDR3nt: TGTGCCACCTGGGACACCGATTATTATAAGAAACTCTTT

abundance: NA
v_gene: TRGV9
j_gene: TRGJP
CDR3aa: CALWDRKELGKKIKVF
CDR3nt: TGTGCCTTGTGGGACCGGAAAGAGTTGGGCAAAAAAATCAAGGTATTT

abundance: NA
v_gene: TRGV9
j_gene: TRGJP1
CDR3aa: CALWEGYTTGWFKIF
CDR3nt: TGTGCCTTGTGGGAGGGGTATACCACTGGTTGGTTCAAGATATTT

abundance: few
v_gene: TRGV2
j_gene: TRGJP2
CDR3aa: CATWDGTSDWIKTF
CDR3nt: TGTGCCACCTGGGACGGTACTAGTGATTGGATCAAGACGTTT

abundance: NA
v_gene: TRGV9
j_gene: TRGJP
CDR3aa: CALWEVIFLGKKIKVF
CDR3nt: TGTGCCTTGTGGGAGGTGATTTTTTTGGGCAAAAAAATCAAGGTATTT

abundance: NA
v_gene: TRGV9
j_gene: TRGJP2
CDR3aa: CALWEVRPCSDWIKTF
CDR3nt: TGTGCCTTGTGGGAGGTGCGTCCCTGTAGTGATTGGATCAAGACGTTT

abundance: NA
v_gene: TRGV2
j_gene: TRGJ1/TRGJ2
CDR3aa: CATWDGKWFKKLF
CDR3nt: TGTGCCACCTGGGATGGTAAATGGTTTAAGAAACTCTTT

abundance: NA
v_gene: TRGV5
j_gene: TRGJ1/TRGJ2
CDR3aa: CATWDRPGEENYYKKLF
CDR3nt: TGTGCCACCTGGGACAGGCCAGGCGAGGAGAATTATTATAAGAAACTCTTT

abundance: NA
v_gene: TRGV3
j_gene: TRGJ1/TRGJ2
CDR3aa: CATWDSVGGYKKLF
CDR3nt: TGTGCCACCTGGGACAGCGTGGGAGGTTATAAGAAACTCTTT

abundance: once
v_gene: TRGV9
j_gene: TRGJP1
CDR3aa: CALWERLYTTGWFKIF
CDR3nt: TGTGCCTTGTGGGAGCGATTATATACCACTGGTTGGTTCAAGATATTT

abundance: few
v_gene: TRGV9
j_gene: TRGJP
CDR3aa: CALWDLQELGKKIKVF
CDR3nt: TGTGCCTTGTGGGACTTACAAGAGTTGGGCAAAAAAATCAAGGTATTT

abundance: NA
v_gene: TRGV8
j_gene: TRGJ1/TRGJ2
CDR3aa: CATWDPLLRTDPGKKLF
CDR3nt: TGTGCCACCTGGGATCCTCTTCTTCGGACCGATCCTGGAAAGAAACTCTTT

abundance: NA
v_gene: TRGV4
j_gene: TRGJP2
CDR3aa: CATWDRSRDWIKTF
CDR3nt: TGTGCCACCTGGGATCGAAGTCGTGATTGGATCAAGACGTTT

abundance: few
v_gene: TRGV2
j_gene: TRGJ1/TRGJ2
CDR3aa: CATWDGGWEKLF
CDR3nt: TGTGCCACCTGGGACGGTGGGTGGGAGAAACTCTTT

abundance: NA
v_gene: TRGV2
j_gene: TRGJ1/TRGJ2
CDR3aa: CATWDGPRGYKKLF
CDR3nt: TGTGCCACCTGGGACGGGCCCAGGGGTTATAAGAAACTCTTT

abundance: NA
v_gene: TRGV5
j_gene: TRGJ1/TRGJ2
CDR3aa: CATWDGADYKKLF
CDR3nt: TGTGCCACCTGGGACGGAGCGGATTATAAGAAACTCTTT

abundance: NA
v_gene: TRGV9
j_gene: TRGJ1/TRGJ2
CDR3aa: CALWEGQPSYYKKLF
CDR3nt: TGTGCCTTGTGGGAGGGCCAACCTTCTTATTATAAGAAACTCTTT

abundance: few
v_gene: TRGV2
j_gene: TRGJ1/TRGJ2
CDR3aa: CATWDGLNYKKLF
CDR3nt: TGTGCCACCTGGGACGGGCTTAATTATAAGAAACTCTTT

abundance: few
v_gene: TRGV9
j_gene: TRGJP1
CDR3aa: CALWEVSGWFKIF
CDR3nt: TGTGCCTTGTGGGAGGTGTCTGGTTGGTTCAAGATATTT

abundance: NA
v_gene: TRGV4
j_gene: TRGJ1/TRGJ2
CDR3aa: CATWDVPIYYKKLF
CDR3nt: TGTGCCACCTGGGATGTACCAATTTATTATAAGAAACTCTTT

abundance: NA
v_gene: TRGV3
j_gene: TRGJ1/TRGJ2
CDR3aa: CATWDRPLGYYKKLF
CDR3nt: TGTGCCACCTGGGACAGGCCGTTGGGTTATTATAAGAAACTCTTT

abundance: few
v_gene: TRGV4
j_gene: TRGJ1/TRGJ2
CDR3aa: CATWDGAVKLF
CDR3nt: TGTGCCACCTGGGATGGGGCGGTGAAACTCTTT

abundance: NA
v_gene: TRGV5
j_gene: TRGJP2
CDR3aa: CATWDRPPCSDWIKTF
CDR3nt: TGTGCCACCTGGGACAGGCCCCCCTGTAGTGATTGGATCAAGACGTTT

abundance: few
v_gene: TRGV9
j_gene: TRGJP
CDR3aa: CALWEAARELGKKIKVF
CDR3nt: TGTGCCTTGTGGGAGGCCGCAAGGGAGTTGGGCAAAAAAATCAAGGTATTT

abundance: few
v_gene: TRGV5
j_gene: TRGJ1/TRGJ2
CDR3aa: CATPPFDKKLF
CDR3nt: TGTGCCACCCCCCCCTTCGATAAGAAACTCTTT

abundance: NA
v_gene: TRGV4
j_gene: TRGJ1/TRGJ2
CDR3aa: CATWDVTSKLF
CDR3nt: TGTGCCACCTGGGATGTTACGTCGAAACTCTTT

abundance: few
v_gene: TRGV8
j_gene: TRGJ1/TRGJ2
CDR3aa: CATWDSVKKLF
CDR3nt: TGTGCCACCTGGGATAGTGTGAAGAAACTCTTT

abundance: few
v_gene: TRGV8
j_gene: TRGJP1
CDR3aa: CATWDRRENTTGWFKIF
CDR3nt: TGTGCCACCTGGGATAGACGGGAGAATACCACTGGTTGGTTCAAGATATTT

abundance: NA
v_gene: TRGV4
j_gene: TRGJ1/TRGJ2
CDR3aa: CATWDGLAAKLF
CDR3nt: TGTGCCACCTGGGACGGGCTCGCGGCGAAACTCTTT

abundance: few
v_gene: TRGV9
j_gene: TRGJ1/TRGJ2
CDR3aa: CALWELPNYYKKLF
CDR3nt: TGTGCCTTGTGGGAGCTCCCGAATTATTATAAGAAACTCTTT

abundance: few
v_gene: TRGV4
j_gene: TRGJ1/TRGJ2
CDR3aa: CATWDVHYKKLF
CDR3nt: TGTGCCACCTGGGATGTACATTATAAGAAACTCTTT

abundance: NA
v_gene: TRGV8
j_gene: TRGJP2
CDR3aa: CATWLLSSDWIKTF
CDR3nt: TGTGCCACCTGGCTATTGAGTAGTGATTGGATCAAGACGTTT

abundance: once
v_gene: TRGV4
j_gene: TRGJ1/TRGJ2
CDR3aa: CATWDPLNYYKKLF
CDR3nt: TGTGCCACCTGGGATCCCTTGAATTATTATAAGAAACTCTTT